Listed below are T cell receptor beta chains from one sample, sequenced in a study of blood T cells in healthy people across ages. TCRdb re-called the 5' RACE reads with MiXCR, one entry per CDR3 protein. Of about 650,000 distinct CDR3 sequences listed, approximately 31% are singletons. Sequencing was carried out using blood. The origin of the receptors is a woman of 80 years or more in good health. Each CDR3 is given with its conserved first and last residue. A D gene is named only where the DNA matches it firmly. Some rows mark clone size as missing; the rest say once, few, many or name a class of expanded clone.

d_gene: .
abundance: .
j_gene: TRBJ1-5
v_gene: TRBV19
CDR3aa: CASRPTLHSNQPQQF
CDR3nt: TGTGCCAGTCGCCCAACCCTTCATAGCAATCAGCCCCAGCAGTTT

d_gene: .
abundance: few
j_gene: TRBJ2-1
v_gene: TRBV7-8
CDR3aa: CASSLVGGGRLQQFF
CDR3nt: TGTGCCAGCAGCTTAGTTGGCGGGGGCCGGCTGCAGCAGTTCTTC

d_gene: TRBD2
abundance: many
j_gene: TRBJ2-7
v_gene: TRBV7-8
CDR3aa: CASSTSGGYEQYF
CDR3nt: TGTGCCAGCAGCACTAGCGGGGGGTACGAGCAGTACTTC

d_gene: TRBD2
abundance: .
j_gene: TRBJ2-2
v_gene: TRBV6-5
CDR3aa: CAGSYSGGNTGELFF
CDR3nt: TGTGCCGGCAGTTACTCGGGAGGCAACACCGGGGAGCTGTTTTTT

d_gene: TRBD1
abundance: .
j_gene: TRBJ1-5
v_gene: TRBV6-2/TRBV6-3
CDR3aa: CASSYEGQGLQPQHF
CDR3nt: TGTGCCAGCAGTTACGAGGGACAGGGGTTACAGCCCCAGCATTTT

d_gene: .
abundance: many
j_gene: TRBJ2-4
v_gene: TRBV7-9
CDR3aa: CASSFPREAKNIQYF
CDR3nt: TGTGCCAGCAGCTTCCCTCGGGAGGCCAAAAACATTCAGTACTTC

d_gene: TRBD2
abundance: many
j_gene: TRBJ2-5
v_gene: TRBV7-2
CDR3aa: CASSLVAGTSLQTQYF
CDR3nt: TGTGCCAGCAGCTTAGTCGCCGGGACTAGTCTTCAGACCCAGTACTTC

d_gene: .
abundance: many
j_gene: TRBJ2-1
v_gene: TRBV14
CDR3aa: CASSRLGGTEQFF
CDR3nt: TGTGCCAGCAGCCGCCTAGGGGGGACTGAGCAGTTCTTC

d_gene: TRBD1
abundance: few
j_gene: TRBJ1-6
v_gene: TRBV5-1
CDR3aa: CASSLVPTGTGGNYNSPLHF
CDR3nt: TGCGCCAGCAGCTTGGTCCCAACCGGGACAGGGGGAAACTATAATTCACCCCTCCACTTT

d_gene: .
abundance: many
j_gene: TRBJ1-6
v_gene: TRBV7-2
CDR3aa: CASSLDNRGDSPLHF
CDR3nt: TGTGCCAGCAGCTTAGACAATAGAGGGGATTCACCCCTCCACTTT

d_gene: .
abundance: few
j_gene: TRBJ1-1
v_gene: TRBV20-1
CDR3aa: CSAASPNTEAFF
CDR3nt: TGCAGTGCCGCCTCCCCGAACACTGAAGCTTTCTTT

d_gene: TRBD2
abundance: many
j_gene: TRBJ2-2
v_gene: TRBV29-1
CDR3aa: CSARTSGGGNTGELFF
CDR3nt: TGCAGCGCCAGGACTAGCGGGGGGGGGAACACCGGGGAGCTGTTTTTT

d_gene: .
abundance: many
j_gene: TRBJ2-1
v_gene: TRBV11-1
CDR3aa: CASSFTESYNEQFF
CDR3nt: TGTGCCAGCAGCTTTACAGAATCCTACAATGAGCAGTTCTTC

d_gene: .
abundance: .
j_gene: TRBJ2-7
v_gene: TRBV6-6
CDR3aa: CASMRNGPDYEQYF
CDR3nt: TGTGCCAGCATGAGGAACGGGCCCGACTACGAGCAGTACTTC

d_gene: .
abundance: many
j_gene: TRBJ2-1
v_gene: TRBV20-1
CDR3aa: CSAPRPRNEQFF
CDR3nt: TGCAGTGCTCCACGCCCGAGGAATGAGCAGTTCTTC

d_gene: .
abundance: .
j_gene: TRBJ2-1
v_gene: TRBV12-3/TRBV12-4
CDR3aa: CASRLGAGMTGTQFF
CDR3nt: TGTGCCAGCAGACTAGGTGCAGGGATGACGGGGACCCAGTTCTTC

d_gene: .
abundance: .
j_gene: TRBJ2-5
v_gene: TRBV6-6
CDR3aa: CANSYGGESYGQYF
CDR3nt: TGTGCCAACAGTTACGGCGGGGAGTCCTACGGGCAGTACTTC

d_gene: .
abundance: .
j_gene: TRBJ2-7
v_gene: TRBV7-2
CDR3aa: CASSSFPSGTLTYEQYF
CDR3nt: TGTGCCAGCAGCTCCTTCCCGAGTGGGACACTTACCTACGAGCAGTACTTC

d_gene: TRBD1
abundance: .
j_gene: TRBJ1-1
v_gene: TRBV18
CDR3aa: CASSVRTGEGTEAFF
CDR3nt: TGTGCCAGCTCGGTACGGACAGGGGAAGGGACTGAAGCTTTCTTT

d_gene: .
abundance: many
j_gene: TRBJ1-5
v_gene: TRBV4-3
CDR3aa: CASSQDTEGQPQHF
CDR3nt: TGCGCCAGCAGCCAAGATACGGAGGGTCAGCCCCAGCATTTT

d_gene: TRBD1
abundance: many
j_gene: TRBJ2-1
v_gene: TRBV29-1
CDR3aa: CSVARAGGVNEQFF
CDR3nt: TGCAGCGTTGCTCGGGCAGGGGGTGTCAATGAGCAGTTCTTC

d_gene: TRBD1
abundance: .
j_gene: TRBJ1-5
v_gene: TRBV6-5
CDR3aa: CASRGQGVGQPQHF
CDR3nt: TGTGCCAGCAGAGGACAGGGAGTAGGTCAGCCCCAGCATTTT

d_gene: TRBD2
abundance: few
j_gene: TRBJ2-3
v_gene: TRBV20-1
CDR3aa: CSAAGDSTDTQYF
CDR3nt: TGCAGTGCCGCGGGAGACTCCACAGATACGCAGTATTTT

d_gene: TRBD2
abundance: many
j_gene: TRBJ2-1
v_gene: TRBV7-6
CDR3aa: CASSRDSGGYNEQFF
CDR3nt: TGTGCCAGCAGCCGGGACTCCGGGGGGTACAATGAGCAGTTCTTC

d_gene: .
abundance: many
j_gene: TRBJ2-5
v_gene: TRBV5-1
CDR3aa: CASSLEGRGLKETQYF
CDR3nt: TGCGCCAGCAGCTTGGAGGGCAGGGGTTTAAAAGAGACCCAGTACTTC

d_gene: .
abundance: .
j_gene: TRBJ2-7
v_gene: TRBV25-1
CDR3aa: CASSDIGSDIGEQYF
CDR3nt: TGTGCCAGCAGTGATATTGGTTCAGATATCGGCGAGCAGTACTTC

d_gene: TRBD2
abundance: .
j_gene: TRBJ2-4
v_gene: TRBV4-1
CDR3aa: CASSQGTSGVINIQYF
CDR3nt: TGCGCCAGCAGCCAGGGGACTAGCGGGGTAATAAACATTCAGTACTTC

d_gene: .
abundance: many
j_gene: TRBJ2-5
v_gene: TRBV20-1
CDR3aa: CSARDIRFQETQYF
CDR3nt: TGCAGTGCTAGAGATATAAGATTTCAAGAGACCCAGTACTTC

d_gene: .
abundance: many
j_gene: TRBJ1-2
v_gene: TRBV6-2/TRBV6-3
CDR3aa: CASSDSIYGYTF
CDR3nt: TGTGCCAGCAGTGACAGCATCTATGGCTACACCTTC

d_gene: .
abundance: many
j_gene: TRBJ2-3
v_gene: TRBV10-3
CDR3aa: CAISSTGDTQYF
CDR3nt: TGTGCCATCAGTTCGACTGGGGATACGCAGTATTTT

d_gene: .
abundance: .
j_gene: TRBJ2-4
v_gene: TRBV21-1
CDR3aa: CASSKRARDRRPRNIQYF
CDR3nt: TGTGCCAGCAGCAAAAGGGCCCGGGACAGGCGGCCAAGGAACATTCAGTACTTC

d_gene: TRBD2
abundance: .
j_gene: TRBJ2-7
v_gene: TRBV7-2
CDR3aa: CASSLGKAPLAVTYEQYF
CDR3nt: TGTGCCAGCAGCTTAGGGAAAGCACCACTAGCGGTTACCTACGAGCAGTACTTC

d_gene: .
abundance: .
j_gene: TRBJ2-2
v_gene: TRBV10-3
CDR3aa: CAISESWQNTGELFF
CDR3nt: TGTGCCATCAGTGAGTCGTGGCAGAACACCGGGGAGCTGTTTTTT

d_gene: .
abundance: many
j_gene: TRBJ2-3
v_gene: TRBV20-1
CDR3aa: CSATSPSGSTDTQYF
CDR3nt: TGCAGTGCTACGTCTCCAAGCGGCAGCACAGATACGCAGTATTTT

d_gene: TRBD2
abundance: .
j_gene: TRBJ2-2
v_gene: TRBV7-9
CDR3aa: CASSLAEGLAGPPPFF
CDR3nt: TGTGCCAGCAGCTTAGCAGAGGGGCTAGCGGGACCTCCACCGTTTTTT

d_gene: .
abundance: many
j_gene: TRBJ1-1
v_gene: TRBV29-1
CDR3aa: CSGRAGNTEAFF
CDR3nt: TGCAGCGGCCGGGCAGGGAACACTGAAGCTTTCTTT

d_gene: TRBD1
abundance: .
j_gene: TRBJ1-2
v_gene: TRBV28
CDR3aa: CASTITGAGGYTF
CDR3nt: TGTGCCAGTACAATCACAGGGGCGGGAGGCTACACCTTC

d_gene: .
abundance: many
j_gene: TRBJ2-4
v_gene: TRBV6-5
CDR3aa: CASCSERGAKNIQYF
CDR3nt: TGTGCCAGCTGCTCAGAGCGTGGAGCCAAAAACATTCAGTACTTC

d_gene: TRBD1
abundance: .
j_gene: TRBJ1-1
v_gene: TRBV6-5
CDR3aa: CASSYRGRGVTEAFF
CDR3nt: TGTGCCAGCAGTTACAGGGGGCGCGGGGTCACTGAAGCTTTCTTT

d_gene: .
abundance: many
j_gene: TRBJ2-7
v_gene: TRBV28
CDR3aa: CATTDRSYEQYF
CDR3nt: TGTGCCACCACCGACCGATCCTACGAGCAGTACTTC

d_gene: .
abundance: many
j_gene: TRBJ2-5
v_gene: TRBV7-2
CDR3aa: CASSLAGRETQYF
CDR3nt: TGTGCCAGCAGCTTAGCGGGACGAGAGACCCAGTACTTC

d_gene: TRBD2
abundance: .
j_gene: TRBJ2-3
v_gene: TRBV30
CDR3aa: CAGTSGGAPDTQYF
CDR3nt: TGTGCCGGGACTAGCGGGGGGGCCCCAGATACGCAGTATTTT

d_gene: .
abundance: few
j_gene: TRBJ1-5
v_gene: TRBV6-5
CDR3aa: CASSFRGMGQPQHF
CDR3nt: TGTGCCAGCAGTTTCAGGGGAATGGGACAGCCCCAGCATTTT

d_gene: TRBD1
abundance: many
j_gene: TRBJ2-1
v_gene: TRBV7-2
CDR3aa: CASNLDRGRNEQFF
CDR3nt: TGTGCCAGCAACCTCGACAGGGGCCGGAATGAGCAGTTCTTC

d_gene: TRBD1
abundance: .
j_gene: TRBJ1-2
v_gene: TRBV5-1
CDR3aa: CASSAGQGVVDGGYTF
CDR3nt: TGCGCCAGCAGCGCCGGACAGGGTGTCGTCGATGGCGGCTACACCTTC

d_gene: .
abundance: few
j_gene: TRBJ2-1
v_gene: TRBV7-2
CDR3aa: CASSLAETQFF
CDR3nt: TGTGCCAGCAGCTTAGCGGAGACCCAGTTCTTC

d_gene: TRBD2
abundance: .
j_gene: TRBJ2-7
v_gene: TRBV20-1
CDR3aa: CSAGLAGAGNEQYF
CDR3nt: TGCAGTGCCGGCCTAGCGGGGGCCGGGAATGAGCAGTACTTC

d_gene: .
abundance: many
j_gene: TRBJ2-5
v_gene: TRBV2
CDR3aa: CASSEQDQETQYF
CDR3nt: TGTGCCAGCAGTGAGCAAGACCAAGAGACCCAGTACTTC

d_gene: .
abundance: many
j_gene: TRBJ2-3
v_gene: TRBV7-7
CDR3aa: CASSTRAAPTDTQYF
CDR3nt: TGTGCTAGCAGCACAAGGGCGGCCCCGACAGATACGCAGTATTTT

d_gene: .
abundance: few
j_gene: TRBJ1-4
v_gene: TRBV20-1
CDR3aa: CSANQVGGTNEKLFF
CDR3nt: TGCAGTGCCAACCAGGTCGGGGGGACTAATGAAAAACTGTTTTTT

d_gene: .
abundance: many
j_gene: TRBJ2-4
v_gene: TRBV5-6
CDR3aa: CASSHMVGRGLAKNIQYF
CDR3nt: TGTGCCAGCAGTCATATGGTGGGAAGGGGACTAGCCAAAAACATTCAGTACTTC